This T cell receptor (beta chain) was identified during a study of response to subunit inactivated influenza vaccine. In this sample, this clonotype turned up a few times. Its matching antigen is unknown. V lost 1 base to trimming and J lost 3 bases, with 8 bases between them. Germline lookup yields CDR1 SGHDT and CDR2 YYEEEE. This CDR3 contains 13 residues. Each CDR3 protein gets one entry after TCRdb re-called the RT-PCR reads with MiXCR. Here the sample spans under 550,000 distinct CDR3 sequences, approximately 6.9% being singletons. General observations from the study: Each seasonal influenza vaccination recruits few new T cells, the authors suggested.

The J gene is TRBJ2-7, the V gene TRBV5-6, with D perhaps assigned TRBD1 or TRBD2 (5 bases each). This receptor was taken from a man between 50 and 70 years old who received an inactivated influenza vaccine. The sample in question was PBMCs from blood, obtained around 25 months after vaccination. The CDR3 region is CASSLWDGYEQYF. The CDR3 region has the DNA TGTGCCAGCAGCTTGTGGGACGGCTACGAGCAGTACTTC.